These T cell receptor beta chains were read from a single sample in a study of pediatric ulcerative colitis. TCRdb's table, derived via immunoSEQ multiplex PCR, lists solely in-frame clones and lacks some. The table has 30,000 to 45,000 clones, 70% to 90% seen once. The sample consisted of blood. The receptors stem from a girl aged 10-17 years with moderate ulcerative colitis. Each CDR3 is given with its conserved first and last residue. Fields, in order: CDR3 length, V gene, J gene, CDR3 protein.

>14|TRBV6-1|TRBJ2-7
CASSADWSSYEQYF
>13|TRBV13|TRBJ1-2
CASSLTGEGGYTF
>16|TRBV15|TRBJ1-1
CATSSPFNFGNTEAFF
>15|TRBV11-2|TRBJ2-2
CASSQHAFPAGELFF
>14|TRBV30|TRBJ1-2
CAWSPRDRSYGYTF
>16|TRBV9|TRBJ1-2
CASSGGQRQQYYGYTF
>14|TRBV28|TRBJ2-5
CASSFGLAQETQYF
>15|TRBV28|TRBJ1-5
CASSSVRLSNQPQHF
>13|TRBV7-9|TRBJ1-2
CASSLDRVVGYTF
>14|TRBV28|TRBJ2-7
CASSLSGSFSEQYF
>15|TRBV15|TRBJ2-7
CATSREAGGKYEQYF
>14|TRBV7-2|TRBJ2-7
CASSHGMWYDEQYF
>16|TRBV6-6|TRBJ2-5
CASSYSTLAGAETQYF
>14|TRBV2|TRBJ2-7
CASNSAGGSYEQYF
>15|TRBV14|TRBJ2-7
CASSQGVGPWGEQYF
>14|TRBV9|TRBJ1-1
CASSVVSGTTEAFF
>15|TRBV18|TRBJ2-1
CASSLSGGASNEQFF
>12|TRBV2|TRBJ2-4
CASSVALNIQYF
>15|TRBV7-6|TRBJ1-3
CASSYPGGVGNTIYF
>13|TRBV19|TRBJ2-5
CASSISRGETQYF
>18|TRBV19|TRBJ1-1
CASNDRGRVFGSNTEAFF
>13|TRBV5-4|TRBJ2-7
CAITTQDSYEQYF
>12|TRBV2|TRBJ2-3
CASSEGRYTQYF
>16|TRBV30|TRBJ2-7
CAWSVLSLETPYEQYF
>15|TRBV28|TRBJ1-5
CASSFRGVGNQPQHF
>15|TRBV19|TRBJ2-3
CASSGPSGRADTQYF
>14|TRBV6-4|TRBJ2-2
CASRPLANAGELFF
>16|TRBV7-9|TRBJ2-1
CASSLAELAENNEQFF
>18|TRBV2|TRBJ2-3
CASSDGTPGPLSTDTQYF
>15|TRBV5-1|TRBJ2-7
CASSWTSGSSYEQYF
>13|TRBV4-1|TRBJ2-1
CASSQVRQNEQFF